This T cell receptor (beta chain) came from a study of vaccination effects on CD4 cells after COVID-19. Turning to the study itself: It was a median of 72 days after the second dose that post-vaccine samples were obtained. Every well got around 2 million PBMC, which were grown with about 9.6 IU/ml IL-2 and around 10 ug/ml peptides.

Worth noting for this clone: Its antigen is not identified.

The V and J ends lost 4 bases and 2 bases, in that order; junction bases with no gene match: 10. The CDR3 length is 16 residues. CDR1 is SGHKS, CDR2 YYEKEE, per germline (reference sequence). Clones were read by immunoSEQ multiplex PCR, and TCRdb kept only the in-frame ones, dropping some. The table lists 45,000 to 55,000 clones, 70% of them singletons. The authors isolated CD4+ T cells after around 11 days of culture. The vaccine given was either BNT162b2 or mRNA-1273, in two doses. On both days 3 and 7, half of the culture medium was replaced with IL-2 medium. The sequence came from a human donor who received a COVID-19 vaccine. V is TRBV5-5 and J is TRBJ2-5; TRBD2 matches at 8 bases. The sequencing here drew on CD4+ T cells from PBMCs cultured without peptide, taken after COVID-19 vaccination. Here the CDR3 DNA reads TGTGCCAGCAGCCCTTCTGGCGGGAGGATACAAGAGACCCAGTACTTC. Translating it yields CASSPSGGRIQETQYF.